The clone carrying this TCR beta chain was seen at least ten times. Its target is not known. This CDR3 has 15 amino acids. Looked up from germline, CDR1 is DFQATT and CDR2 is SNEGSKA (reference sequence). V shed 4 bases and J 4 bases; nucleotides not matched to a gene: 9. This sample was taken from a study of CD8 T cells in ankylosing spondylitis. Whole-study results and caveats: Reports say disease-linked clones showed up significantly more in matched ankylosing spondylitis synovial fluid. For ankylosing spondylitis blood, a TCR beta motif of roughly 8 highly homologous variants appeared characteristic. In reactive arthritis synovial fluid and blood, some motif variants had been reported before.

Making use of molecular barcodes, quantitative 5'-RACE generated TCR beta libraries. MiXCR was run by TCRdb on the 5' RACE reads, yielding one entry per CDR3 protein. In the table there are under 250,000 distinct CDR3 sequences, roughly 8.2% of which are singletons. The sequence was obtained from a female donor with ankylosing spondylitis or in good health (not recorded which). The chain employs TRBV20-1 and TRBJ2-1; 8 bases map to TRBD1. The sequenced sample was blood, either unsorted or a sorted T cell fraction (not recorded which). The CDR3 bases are TGCAGTGCTAAGATCGGGGACAGGATTTACAATGAGCAGTTCTTC. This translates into CSAKIGDRIYNEQFF.